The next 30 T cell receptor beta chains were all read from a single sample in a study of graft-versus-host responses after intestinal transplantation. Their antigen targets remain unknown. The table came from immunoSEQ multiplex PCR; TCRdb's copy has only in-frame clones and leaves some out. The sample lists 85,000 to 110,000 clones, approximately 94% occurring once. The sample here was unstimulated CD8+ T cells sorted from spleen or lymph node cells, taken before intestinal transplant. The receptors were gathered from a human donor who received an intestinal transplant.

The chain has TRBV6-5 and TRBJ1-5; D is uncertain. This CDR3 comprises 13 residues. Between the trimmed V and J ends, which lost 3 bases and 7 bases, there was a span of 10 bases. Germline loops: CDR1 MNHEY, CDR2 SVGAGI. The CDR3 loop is CASSYGSSQPQHF. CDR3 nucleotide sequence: TGTGCCAGCAGTTATGGGTCGTCGCAGCCCCAGCATTTT.

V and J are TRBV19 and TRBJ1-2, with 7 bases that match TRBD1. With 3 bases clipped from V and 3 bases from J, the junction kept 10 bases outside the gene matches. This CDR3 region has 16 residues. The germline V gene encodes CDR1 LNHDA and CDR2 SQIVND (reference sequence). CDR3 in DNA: TGTGCCAGTAGTATTACGGGTCTAGGGACAGACTATGGCTACACCTTC. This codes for CASSITGLGTDYGYTF.

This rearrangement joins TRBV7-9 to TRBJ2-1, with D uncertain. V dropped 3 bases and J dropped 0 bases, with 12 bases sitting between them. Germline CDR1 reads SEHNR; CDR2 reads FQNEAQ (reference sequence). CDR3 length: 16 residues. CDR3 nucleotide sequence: TGTGCCAGCAGCTTGGGTTCCTACCACTCCTACAATGAGCAGTTCTTC. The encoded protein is CASSLGSYHSYNEQFF.

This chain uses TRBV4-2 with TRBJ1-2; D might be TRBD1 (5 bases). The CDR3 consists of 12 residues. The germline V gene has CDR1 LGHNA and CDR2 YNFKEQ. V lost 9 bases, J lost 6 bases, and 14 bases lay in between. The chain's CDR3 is CASGYQGNGYTF. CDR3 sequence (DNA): TGTGCCAGTGGATACCAGGGAAATGGCTACACCTTC.

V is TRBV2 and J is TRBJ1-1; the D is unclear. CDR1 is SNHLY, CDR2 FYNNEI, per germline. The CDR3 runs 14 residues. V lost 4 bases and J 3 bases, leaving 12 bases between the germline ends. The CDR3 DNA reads TGTGCCAGCAGTGCGGGTACGGGTTACACTGAAGCTTTCTTT. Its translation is CASSAGTGYTEAFF.

CDR3 coding DNA: TGCGCCAGCAGCCAAGGTCTTGTTTCACCCCTCCACTTT. Translating it yields CASSQGLVSPLHF. The chain combines TRBV4-1 with TRBJ1-6, with D uncertain. This CDR3 is 13 amino acids long. Trimming took 1 base from V and 9 from J, leaving 7 bases between them. Per the germline V gene, CDR1 is MGHRA and CDR2 is YSYEKL.

The CDR3 region has the DNA TGTGCCAGCAGCCTTACGGACTGGGAAAAACTGTTTTTT. Translated, it gives CASSLTDWEKLFF. The V call is TRBV14, the J call TRBJ1-4; no reliable D call. The germline gives CDR1 SGHDN, CDR2 FVKESK. The CDR3 is 13 amino acids. The ends were cut back, 4 bases at V and 8 bases at J, with 11 bases in the middle.

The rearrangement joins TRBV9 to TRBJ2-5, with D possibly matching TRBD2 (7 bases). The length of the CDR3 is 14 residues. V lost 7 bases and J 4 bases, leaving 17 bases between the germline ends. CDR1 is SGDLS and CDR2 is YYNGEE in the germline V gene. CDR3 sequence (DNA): TGTGCCAGCGGGGGAGGGGGGGCCGCAGAGACCCAGTACTTC. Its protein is CASGGGGAAETQYF.

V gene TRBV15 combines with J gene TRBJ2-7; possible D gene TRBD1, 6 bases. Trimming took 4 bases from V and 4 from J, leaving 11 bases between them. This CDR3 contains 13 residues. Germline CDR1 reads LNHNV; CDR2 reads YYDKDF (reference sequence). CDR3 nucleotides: TGTGCCACCAGCACCCGGACAGTTTACGAGCAGTACTTC. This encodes CATSTRTVYEQYF.

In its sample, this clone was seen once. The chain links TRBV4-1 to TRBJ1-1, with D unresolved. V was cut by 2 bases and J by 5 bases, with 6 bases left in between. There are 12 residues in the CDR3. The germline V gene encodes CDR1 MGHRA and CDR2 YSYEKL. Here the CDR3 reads CASSQSGTEAFF. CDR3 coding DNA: TGCGCCAGCAGCCAAAGCGGGACTGAAGCTTTCTTT.

CDR3 sequence reads: CASSQVQQVYSPLHF. CDR3 DNA sequence: TGCGCCAGCAGCCAAGTTCAACAGGTATACTCACCCCTCCACTTT. V usage is TRBV4-1 and J usage is TRBJ1-6; perhaps TRBD1 as D (5 bases). V gave up 1 base and J gave up 10 bases, with 14 bases separating them. The CDR3 loop spans 15 amino acids. Germline lookup yields CDR1 MGHRA and CDR2 YSYEKL.

Here the CDR3 DNA reads TGTGCCACCCTGGGGGGGAACGAGCAGTACTTC. This translates into CATLGGNEQYF. The chain uses TRBV6-5 and TRBJ2-7; 7 bases are a match to TRBD2. Unmatched junction bases numbered 5, after V lost 10 bases and J lost 5 bases. Germline loops: CDR1 MNHEY, CDR2 SVGAGI. This CDR3 spans 11 amino acids.

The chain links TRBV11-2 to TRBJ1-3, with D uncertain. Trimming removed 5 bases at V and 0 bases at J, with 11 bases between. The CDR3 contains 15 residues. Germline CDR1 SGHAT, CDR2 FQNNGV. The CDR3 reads CASSTNGLSGNTIYF. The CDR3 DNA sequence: TGTGCCAGCAGCACGAACGGCCTCTCTGGAAACACCATATATTTT.

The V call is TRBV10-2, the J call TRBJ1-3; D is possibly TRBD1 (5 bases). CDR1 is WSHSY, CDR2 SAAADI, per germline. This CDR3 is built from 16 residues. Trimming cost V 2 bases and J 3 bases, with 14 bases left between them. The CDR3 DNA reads TGCGCCAGCAGTGAGCCTAAGGGGCGATTTGGAAACACCATATATTTT. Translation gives CASSEPKGRFGNTIYF.

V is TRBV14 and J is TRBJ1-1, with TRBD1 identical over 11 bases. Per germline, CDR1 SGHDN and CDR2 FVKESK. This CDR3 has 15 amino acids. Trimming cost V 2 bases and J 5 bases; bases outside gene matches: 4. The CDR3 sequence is CASSQWTGGFTEAFF. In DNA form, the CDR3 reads TGTGCCAGCAGCCAATGGACAGGGGGCTTTACTGAAGCTTTCTTT.

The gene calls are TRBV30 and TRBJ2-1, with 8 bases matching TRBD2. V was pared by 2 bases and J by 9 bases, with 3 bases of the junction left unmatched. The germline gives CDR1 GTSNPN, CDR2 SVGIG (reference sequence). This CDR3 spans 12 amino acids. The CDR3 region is CAWSPGGGEQFF. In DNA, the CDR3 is TGTGCCTGGAGTCCGGGGGGGGGTGAGCAGTTCTTC.

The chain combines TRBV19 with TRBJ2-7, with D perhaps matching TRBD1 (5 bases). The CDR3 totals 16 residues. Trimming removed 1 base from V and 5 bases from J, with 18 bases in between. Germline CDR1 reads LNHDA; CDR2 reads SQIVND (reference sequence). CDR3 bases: TGTGCCAGTAGTATAGGCCCCGACAGAGGCCCCAACGAGCAGTACTTC. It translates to CASSIGPDRGPNEQYF.

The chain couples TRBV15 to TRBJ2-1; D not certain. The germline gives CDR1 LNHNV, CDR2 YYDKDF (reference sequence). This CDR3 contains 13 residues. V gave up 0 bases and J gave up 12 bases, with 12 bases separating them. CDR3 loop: CATSRERYDGQFF. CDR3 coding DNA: TGTGCCACCAGCAGAGAAAGGTACGACGGGCAGTTCTTC.

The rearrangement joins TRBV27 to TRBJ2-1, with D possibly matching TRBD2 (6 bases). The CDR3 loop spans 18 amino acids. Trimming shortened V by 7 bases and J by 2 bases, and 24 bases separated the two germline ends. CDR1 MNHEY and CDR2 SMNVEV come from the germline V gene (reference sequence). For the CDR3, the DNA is TGTGCCAGCATTAATCGGCCTAGGGACTTAAAGGCCTACAATGAGCAGTTCTTC. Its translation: CASINRPRDLKAYNEQFF.

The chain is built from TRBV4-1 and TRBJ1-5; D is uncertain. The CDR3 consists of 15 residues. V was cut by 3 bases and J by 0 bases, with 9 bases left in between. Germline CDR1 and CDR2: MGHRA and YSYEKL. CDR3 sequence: CASSQGFGSNQPQHF. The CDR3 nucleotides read TGCGCCAGCAGCCAGGGATTCGGTAGCAATCAGCCCCAGCATTTT.

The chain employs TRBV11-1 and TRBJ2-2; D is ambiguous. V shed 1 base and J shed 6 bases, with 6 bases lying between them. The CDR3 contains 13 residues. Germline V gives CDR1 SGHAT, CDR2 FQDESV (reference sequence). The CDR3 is CASSLGLAGELFF. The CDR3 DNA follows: TGTGCCAGCAGCTTAGGACTGGCCGGGGAGCTGTTTTTT.

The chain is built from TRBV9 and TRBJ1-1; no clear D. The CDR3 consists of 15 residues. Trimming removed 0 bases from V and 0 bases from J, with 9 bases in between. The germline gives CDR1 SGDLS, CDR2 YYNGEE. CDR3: CASSVGWALNTEAFF. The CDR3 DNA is TGTGCCAGCAGCGTAGGATGGGCCCTGAACACTGAAGCTTTCTTT.

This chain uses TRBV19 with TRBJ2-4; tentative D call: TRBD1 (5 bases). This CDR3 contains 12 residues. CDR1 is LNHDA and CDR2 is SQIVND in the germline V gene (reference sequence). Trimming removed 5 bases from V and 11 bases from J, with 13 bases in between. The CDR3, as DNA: TGTGCCAGTAGTGTAGGGGTCGACCTTCAGTACTTC. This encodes CASSVGVDLQYF.

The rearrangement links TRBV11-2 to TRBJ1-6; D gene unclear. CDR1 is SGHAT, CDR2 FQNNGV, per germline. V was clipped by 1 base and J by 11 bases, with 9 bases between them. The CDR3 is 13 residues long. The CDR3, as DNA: TGTGCCAGCAGCTTAGGGACTCATCCACCCCTCCACTTT. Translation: CASSLGTHPPLHF.

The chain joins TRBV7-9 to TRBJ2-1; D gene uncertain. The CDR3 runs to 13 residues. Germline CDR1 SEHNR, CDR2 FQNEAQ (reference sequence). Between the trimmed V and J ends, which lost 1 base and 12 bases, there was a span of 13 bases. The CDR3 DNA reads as TGTGCCAGCAGCTTAGGTTCCCCCGGCCCGCAGTTCTTC. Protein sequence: CASSLGSPGPQFF.

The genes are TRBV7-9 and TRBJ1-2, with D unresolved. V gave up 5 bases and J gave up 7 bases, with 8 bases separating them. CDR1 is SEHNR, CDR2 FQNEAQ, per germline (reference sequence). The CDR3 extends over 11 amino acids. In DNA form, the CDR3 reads TGTGCCAGCAGCCCCCCACCTGGCTACACCTTC. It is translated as CASSPPPGYTF. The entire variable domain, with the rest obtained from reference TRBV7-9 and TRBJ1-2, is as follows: DTGVSQNPRHKITKRGQNVTFRCDPISEHNRLYWYRQTLGQGPEFLTYFQNEAQLEKSRLLSDRFSAERPKGSFSTLEIQRTEQGDSAMYLCASSPPPGYTFGSGTRLTVV.

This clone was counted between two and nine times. CDR3 sequence: CASSQDPVPSYEQYF. The DNA of the CDR3 is TGTGCCAGCAGCCAAGATCCGGTACCCTCCTACGAGCAGTACTTC. The chain couples TRBV14 to TRBJ2-7, with D hard to call. The CDR3 covers 15 residues. V lost 0 bases and J lost 0, with 9 bases in between. CDR1 is SGHDN and CDR2 is FVKESK in the germline V gene.

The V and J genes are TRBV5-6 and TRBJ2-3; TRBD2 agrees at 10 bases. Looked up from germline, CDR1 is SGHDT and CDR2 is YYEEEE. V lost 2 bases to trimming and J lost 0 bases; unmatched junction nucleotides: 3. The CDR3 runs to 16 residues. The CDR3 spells CASSLGLAASTDTQYF. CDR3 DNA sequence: TGTGCCAGCAGCTTAGGACTAGCGGCTAGCACAGATACGCAGTATTTT.

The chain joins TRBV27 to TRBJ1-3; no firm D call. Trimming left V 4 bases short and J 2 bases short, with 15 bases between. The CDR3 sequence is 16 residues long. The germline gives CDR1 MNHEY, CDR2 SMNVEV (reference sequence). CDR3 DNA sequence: TGTGCCAGCAGTTCCGGAGCCCCCGGCCCTGGAAACACCATATATTTT. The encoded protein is CASSSGAPGPGNTIYF.

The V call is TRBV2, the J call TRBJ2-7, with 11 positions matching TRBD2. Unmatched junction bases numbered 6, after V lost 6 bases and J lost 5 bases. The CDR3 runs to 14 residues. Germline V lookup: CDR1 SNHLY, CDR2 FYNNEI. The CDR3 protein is CASRTTSGGNEQYF. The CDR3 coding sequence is TGTGCCAGCAGGACAACTAGCGGGGGAAACGAGCAGTACTTC.